The clone carrying this T cell receptor beta chain was picked up a small number of times. What it recognizes is unknown. Germline V gives CDR1 MGHRA, CDR2 YSYEKL. With 0 bases removed from V and 8 bases from J, the gap between germline ends came to 13 bases. The CDR3 contains 15 residues. This record comes from a study of a mutant IDH1 vaccine in newly diagnosed glioma. At the level of the study: Treated patients showed a male proportion of roughly 62%, a female proportion of roughly 38%, and a mean age of 40.4 years. Study-wide results and caveats: Pseudoprogression appeared independent of alterations in top peripheral clonotypes.

Assay used: immunoSEQ multiplex PCR; TCRdb lists only in-frame clones, some missing. The sample yields around 16,000 clones, roughly 79% seen once. Described time point: baseline, week 1 (first vaccination visit). Treatment specified: pre-vaccination baseline after standard-of-care therapy. The sequence came from a man aged 40-50 years with glioma. This sample comprised PBMCs, obtained from a glioma patient treated with radiotherapy, temozolomide or both. J is TRBJ1-4 and V is TRBV4-1, with TRBD1 as a possible D gene (5 bases). CDR3: CASSQDTGRREKLFF. The CDR3 nucleotides read TGCGCCAGCAGCCAAGATACGGGGCGTCGAGAAAAACTGTTTTTT.